This T cell receptor beta chain is from a study of blood T cell repertoires in COVID-19 (dated by TCRdb to about 2020). Study-wide context: Samples covering the acute and convalescent phases of COVID-19 were provided by collaborators in the United States, Italy and Spain. A de-identified subject ID, COVID-19 status, age in years and sex were almost always included in the sample metadata. Deeply sampled blood TCRbeta repertoires from subjects exposed to, actively infected with, or recovered from COVID-19 were included in the dataset. HLA class I and class II types, where available, came from metadata supplied by the sample provider rather than from assay-based typing. Samples were obtained from the ongoing ImmuneRACE study (first 160 participants) and from 1,254 subjects provided by 6 global collaborators. The material from the prospective study consisted of cDNA or gDNA derived from T cells, B-cell-depleted T cells, or PBMCs. The repertoires were made available in a free public database intended to serve as a resource for research on the immune response to SARS-CoV-2.

A second Seattle source provided samples from volunteer blood donors who had recovered from COVID-19. Collaborating institutions collected whole blood in K2EDTA tubes following their own protocols. For TCRbeta analysis, collaborators shipped samples as frozen whole blood, isolated PBMCs, or DNA extracted from either of those sample types. Details on this clone: The specificity of this receptor is unknown. Base qualities are not recorded, but no much larger clone differs from it by a single base.

The immunoSEQ Assay, a bias-controlled multiplex PCR, was used to amplify TCRbeta CDR3 regions from genomic DNA. Under the source paper's analysis protocol: The number of nucleated cells in each sample was estimated by amplification of reference gene primers within the assay. To quantify the absolute abundance of each unique TCRbeta CDR3 rearrangement, sequence reads were collapsed and filtered. For each sample, productive Simpson clonality was calculated by taking the square root of Simpson's diversity index across productive rearrangements. TCRdb holds this immuneACCESS table with in-frame rearrangements only. Some clones are missing; in checked studies, unresolved V genes explain under half, and the rest has no known cause. V and J calls and clone size follow that table, whereas D and trimming were derived from the DNA. Within this sample are 250,000 to 300,000 clones, with around 89% of them counted one time only. 6.9% of the sample is held by the ten biggest clonotypes.

The germline V gene sets CDR1 to MGHRA and CDR2 to YSYEKL. CDR3 length: 15 amino acids, cysteine to phenylalanine. CDR3 DNA is the only sequence kept; it has 45 bases, read in frame from the first base. Unmatched junction bases come to 6, with V trimmed by 3 bases and J by 2 bases. Study-wide findings and limitations: The amount of clinical and demographic metadata varied by source and participant and was provided uncurated.

Input material: peripheral blood. This TCR derives from a woman in her thirties who had recovered from COVID-19. The sequence links TRBV4-1 to TRBJ2-5; TRBD1 lines up with 7 middle nucleotides. The CDR3 reads CASSHFTGAQETQYF. The DNA sequence is as follows: TGCGCCAGCAGCCATTTCACAGGGGCGCAAGAGACCCAGTACTTC.